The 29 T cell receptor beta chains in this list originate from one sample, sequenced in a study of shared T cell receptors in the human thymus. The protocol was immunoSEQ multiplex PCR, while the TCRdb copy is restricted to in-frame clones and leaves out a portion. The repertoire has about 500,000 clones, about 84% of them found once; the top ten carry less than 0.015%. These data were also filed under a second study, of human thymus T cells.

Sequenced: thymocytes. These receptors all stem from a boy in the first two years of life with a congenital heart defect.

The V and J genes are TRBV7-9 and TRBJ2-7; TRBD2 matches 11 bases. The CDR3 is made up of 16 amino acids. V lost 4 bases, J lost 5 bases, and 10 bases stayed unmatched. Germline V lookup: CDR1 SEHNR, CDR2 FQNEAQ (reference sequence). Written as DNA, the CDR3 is TGTGCCAGCAGCTCAGGTATAGCGGGAGGGCCCAACGAGCAGTACTTC. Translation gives CASSSGIAGGPNEQYF.

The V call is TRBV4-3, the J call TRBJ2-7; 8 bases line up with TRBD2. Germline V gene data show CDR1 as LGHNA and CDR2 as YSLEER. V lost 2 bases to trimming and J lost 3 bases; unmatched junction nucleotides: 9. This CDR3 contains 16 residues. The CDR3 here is CASSQSSGRNHYEQYF. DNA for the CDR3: TGCGCCAGCAGCCAATCGAGCGGGAGAAATCACTACGAGCAGTACTTC.

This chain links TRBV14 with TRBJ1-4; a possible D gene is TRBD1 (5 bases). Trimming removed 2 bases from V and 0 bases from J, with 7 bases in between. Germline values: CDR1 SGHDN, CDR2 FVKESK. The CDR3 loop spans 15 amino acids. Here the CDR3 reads CASSQKTATNEKLFF. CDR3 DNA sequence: TGTGCCAGCAGCCAAAAGACAGCAACTAATGAAAAACTGTTTTTT.

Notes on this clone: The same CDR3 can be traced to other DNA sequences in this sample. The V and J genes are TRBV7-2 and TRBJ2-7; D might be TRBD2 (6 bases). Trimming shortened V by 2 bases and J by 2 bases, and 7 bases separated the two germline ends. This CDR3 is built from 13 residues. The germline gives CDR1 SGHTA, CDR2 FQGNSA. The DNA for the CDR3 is TGTGCCAGCAGCTTAACGGGAGCCTACGAGCAGTACTTC. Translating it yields CASSLTGAYEQYF.

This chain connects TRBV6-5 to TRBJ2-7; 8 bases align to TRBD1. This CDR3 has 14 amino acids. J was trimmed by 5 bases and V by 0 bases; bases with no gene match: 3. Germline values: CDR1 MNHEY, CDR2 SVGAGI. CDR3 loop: CASSYSGQGHEQYF. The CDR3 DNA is TGTGCCAGCAGTTACTCAGGACAGGGCCACGAGCAGTACTTC.

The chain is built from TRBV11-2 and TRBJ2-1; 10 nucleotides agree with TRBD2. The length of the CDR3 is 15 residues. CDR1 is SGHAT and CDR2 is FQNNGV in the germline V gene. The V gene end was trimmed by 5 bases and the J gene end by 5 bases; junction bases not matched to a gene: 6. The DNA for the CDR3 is TGTGCCAGCAGCCCGCGGACTAGCGGTGACAATGAGCAGTTCTTC. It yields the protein CASSPRTSGDNEQFF.

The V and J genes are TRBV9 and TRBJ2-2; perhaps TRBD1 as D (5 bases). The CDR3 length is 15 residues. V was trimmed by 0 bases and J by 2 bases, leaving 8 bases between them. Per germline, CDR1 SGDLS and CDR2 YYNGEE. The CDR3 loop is CASSVEGPNTGELFF. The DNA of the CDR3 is TGTGCCAGCAGCGTAGAGGGGCCTAACACCGGGGAGCTGTTTTTT. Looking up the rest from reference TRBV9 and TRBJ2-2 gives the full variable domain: DSGVTQTPKHLITATGQRVTLRCSPRSGDLSVYWYQQSLDQGLQFLIQYYNGEERAKGNILERFSAQQFPDLHSELNLSSLELGDSALYFCASSVEGPNTGELFFGEGSRLTVL.

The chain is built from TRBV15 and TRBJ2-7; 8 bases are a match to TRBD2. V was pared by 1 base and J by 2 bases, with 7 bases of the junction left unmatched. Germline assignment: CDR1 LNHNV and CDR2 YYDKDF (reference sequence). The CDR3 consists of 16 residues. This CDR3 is CATSRVGGRFPYEQYF. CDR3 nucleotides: TGTGCCACCAGCAGAGTGGGCGGGAGGTTCCCCTACGAGCAGTACTTC. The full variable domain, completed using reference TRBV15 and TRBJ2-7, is DAMVIQNPRYQVTQFGKPVTLSCSQTLNHNVMYWYQQKSSQAPKLLFHYYDKDFNNEADTPDNFQSRRPNTSFCFLDIRSPGLGDTAMYLCATSRVGGRFPYEQYFGPGTRLTVT.

CDR3 loop: CASSPQGDSTEAFF. The CDR3 DNA sequence: TGTGCCAGCAGTCCTCAGGGGGATAGCACTGAAGCTTTCTTT. This sequence joins TRBV6-1 and TRBJ1-1; 7 positions agree with TRBD1. CDR1 and CDR2 from the germline V gene are MNHNS and SASEGT. The CDR3 runs to 14 residues. The junction had 7 bases not matched to a gene; V was cut back by 5 bases and J by 4 bases.

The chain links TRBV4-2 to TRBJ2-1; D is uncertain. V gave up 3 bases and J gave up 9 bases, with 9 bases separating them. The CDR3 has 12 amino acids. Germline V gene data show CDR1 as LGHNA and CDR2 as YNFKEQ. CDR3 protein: CASSHSSGEQFF. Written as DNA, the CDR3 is TGTGCCAGCAGCCATTCTTCCGGTGAGCAGTTCTTC.

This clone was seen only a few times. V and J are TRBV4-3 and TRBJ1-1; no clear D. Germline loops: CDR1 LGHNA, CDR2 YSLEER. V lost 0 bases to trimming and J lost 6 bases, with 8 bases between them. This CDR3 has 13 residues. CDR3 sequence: CASSQDLRSEAFF. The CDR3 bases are TGCGCCAGCAGCCAAGATCTCAGGTCTGAAGCTTTCTTT.

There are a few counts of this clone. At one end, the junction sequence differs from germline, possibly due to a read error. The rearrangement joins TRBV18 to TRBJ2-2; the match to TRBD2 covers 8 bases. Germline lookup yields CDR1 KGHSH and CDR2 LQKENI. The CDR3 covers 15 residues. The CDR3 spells CASSPRLACTGELFF. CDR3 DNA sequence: TGTGCCAGCTCCCCACGACTAGCGTGCACCGGGGAGCTGTTTTTT.

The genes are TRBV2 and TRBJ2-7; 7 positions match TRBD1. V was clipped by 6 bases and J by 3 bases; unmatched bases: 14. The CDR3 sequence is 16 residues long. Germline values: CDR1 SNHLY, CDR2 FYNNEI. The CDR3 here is CASSRPRDSPFYEQYF. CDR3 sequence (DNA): TGTGCCAGCAGCAGGCCCCGGGACAGTCCTTTCTACGAGCAGTACTTC. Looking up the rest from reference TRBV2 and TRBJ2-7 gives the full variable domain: EPEVTQTPSHQVTQMGQEVILRCVPISNHLYFYWYRQILGQKVEFLVSFYNNEISEKSEIFDDQFSVERPDGSNFTLKIRSTKLEDSAMYFCASSRPRDSPFYEQYFGPGTRLTVT.

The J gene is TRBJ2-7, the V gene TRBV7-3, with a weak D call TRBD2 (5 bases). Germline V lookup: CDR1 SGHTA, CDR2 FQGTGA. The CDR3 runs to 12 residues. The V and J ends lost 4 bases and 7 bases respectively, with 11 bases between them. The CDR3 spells CASSSIGGEQYF. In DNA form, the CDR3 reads TGTGCCAGCAGCTCAATCGGCGGGGAGCAGTACTTC.

The CDR3 nucleotides read TGTGCCAGCAGTGGCTCCCAAGGGGGCGCTGAAGCTTTCTTT. Translating it yields CASSGSQGGAEAFF. This rearrangement joins TRBV2 to TRBJ1-1, with 7 nucleotides matching TRBD1. The CDR3 has 14 residues. Looked up from germline, CDR1 is SNHLY and CDR2 is FYNNEI. The V and J ends lost 4 bases and 6 bases, in that order; junction bases with no gene match: 8.

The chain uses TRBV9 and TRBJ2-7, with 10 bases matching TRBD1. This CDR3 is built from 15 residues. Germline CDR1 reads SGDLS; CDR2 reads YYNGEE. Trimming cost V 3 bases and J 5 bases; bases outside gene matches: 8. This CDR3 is CASSEGDRGIHEQYF. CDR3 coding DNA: TGTGCCAGCAGCGAGGGGGACAGGGGTATACACGAGCAGTACTTC.

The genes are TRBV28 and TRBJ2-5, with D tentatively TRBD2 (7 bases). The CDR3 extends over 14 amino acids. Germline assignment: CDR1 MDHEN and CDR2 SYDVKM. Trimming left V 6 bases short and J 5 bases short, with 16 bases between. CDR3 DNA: TGTGCCAGCAGCATGGGGGGGGGCCGGGAGACCCAGTACTTC. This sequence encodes CASSMGGGRETQYF.

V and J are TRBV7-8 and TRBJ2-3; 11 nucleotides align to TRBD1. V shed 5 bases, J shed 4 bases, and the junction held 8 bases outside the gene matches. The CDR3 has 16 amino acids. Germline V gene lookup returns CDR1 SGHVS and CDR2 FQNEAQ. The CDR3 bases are TGTGCCAGCAGCACACCCGGGACAGGGGGTCCAGATACGCAGTATTTT. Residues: CASSTPGTGGPDTQYF.

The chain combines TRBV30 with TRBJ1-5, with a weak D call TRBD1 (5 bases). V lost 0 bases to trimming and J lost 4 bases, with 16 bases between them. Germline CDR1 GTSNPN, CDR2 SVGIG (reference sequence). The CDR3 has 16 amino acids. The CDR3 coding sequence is TGTGCCTGGAGTGTGAGGTTTAACAGGCCGAATCAGCCCCAGCATTTT. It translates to CAWSVRFNRPNQPQHF.

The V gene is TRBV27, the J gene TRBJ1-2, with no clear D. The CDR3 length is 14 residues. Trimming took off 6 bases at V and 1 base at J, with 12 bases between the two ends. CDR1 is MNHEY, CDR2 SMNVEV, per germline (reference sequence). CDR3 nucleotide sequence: TGTGCCAGCAGCCGATCTACCCTTAACTATGGCTACACCTTC. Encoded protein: CASSRSTLNYGYTF.

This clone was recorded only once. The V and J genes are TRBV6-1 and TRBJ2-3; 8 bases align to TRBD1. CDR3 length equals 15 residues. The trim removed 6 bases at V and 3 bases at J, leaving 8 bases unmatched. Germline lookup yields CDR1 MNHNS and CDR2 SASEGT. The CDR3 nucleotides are TGTGCCAGCAGAAGCACAGGGGGAATGACAGATACGCAGTATTTT. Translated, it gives CASRSTGGMTDTQYF.

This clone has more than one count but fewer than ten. CDR3 loop: CSASLSGRKFF. CDR3 nucleotide sequence: TGCAGTGCCAGCCTTAGCGGGAGAAAGTTCTTC. The chain joins TRBV20-1 to TRBJ2-1; 9 bases align to TRBD2. From germline, CDR1 is DFQATT and CDR2 SNEGSKA (reference sequence). The CDR3 is 11 residues long. Trimming took 6 bases from V and 14 from J; bases not matched to a gene: 8.

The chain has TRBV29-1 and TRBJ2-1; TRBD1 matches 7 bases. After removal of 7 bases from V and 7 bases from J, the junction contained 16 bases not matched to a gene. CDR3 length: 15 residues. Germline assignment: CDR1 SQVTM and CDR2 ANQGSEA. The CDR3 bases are TGCAGCGCCCAGGACAGGCAGCGCCTTGGAAATGAGCAGTTCTTC. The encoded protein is CSAQDRQRLGNEQFF.

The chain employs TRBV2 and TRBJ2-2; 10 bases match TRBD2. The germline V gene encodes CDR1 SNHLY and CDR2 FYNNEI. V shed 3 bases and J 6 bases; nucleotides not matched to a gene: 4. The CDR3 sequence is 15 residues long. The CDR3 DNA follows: TGTGCCAGCAGTGATGCTAGCGGGAGCCCCGGGGAGCTGTTTTTT. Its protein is CASSDASGSPGELFF.

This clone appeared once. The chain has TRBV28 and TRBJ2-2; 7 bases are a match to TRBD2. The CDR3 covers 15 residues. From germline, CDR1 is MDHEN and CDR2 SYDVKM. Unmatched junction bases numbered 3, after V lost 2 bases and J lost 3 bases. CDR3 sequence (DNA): TGTGCCAGCAGTTTAGCTAGCGGTGACACCGGGGAGCTGTTTTTT. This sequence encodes CASSLASGDTGELFF.

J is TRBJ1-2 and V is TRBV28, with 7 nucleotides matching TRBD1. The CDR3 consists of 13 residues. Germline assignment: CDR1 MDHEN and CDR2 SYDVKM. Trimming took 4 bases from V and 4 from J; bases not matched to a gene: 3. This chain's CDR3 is CASSYRGFYGYTF. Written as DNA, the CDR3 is TGTGCCAGCAGTTACAGGGGTTTCTATGGCTACACCTTC.

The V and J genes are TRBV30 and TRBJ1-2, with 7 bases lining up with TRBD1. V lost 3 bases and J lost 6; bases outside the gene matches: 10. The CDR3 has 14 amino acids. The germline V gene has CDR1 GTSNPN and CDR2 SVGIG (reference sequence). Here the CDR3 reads CAWSRDSGGNGYTF. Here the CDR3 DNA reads TGTGCCTGGAGCCGGGACAGCGGGGGGAATGGCTACACCTTC.

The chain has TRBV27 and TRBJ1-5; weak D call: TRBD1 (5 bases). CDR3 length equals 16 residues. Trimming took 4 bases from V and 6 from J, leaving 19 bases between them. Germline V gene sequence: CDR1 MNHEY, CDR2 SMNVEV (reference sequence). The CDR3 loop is CASSSAGWRLFQPQHF. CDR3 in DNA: TGTGCCAGCAGTTCGGCAGGGTGGCGGCTTTTTCAGCCCCAGCATTTT.

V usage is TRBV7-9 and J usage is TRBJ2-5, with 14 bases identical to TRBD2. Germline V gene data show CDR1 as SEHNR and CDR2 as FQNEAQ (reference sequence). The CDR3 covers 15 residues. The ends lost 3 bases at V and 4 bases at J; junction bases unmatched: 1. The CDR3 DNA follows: TGTGCCAGCAGCTTGGGACTAGCGGGAGCAGAGACCCAGTACTTC. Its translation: CASSLGLAGAETQYF.